Listed here are 4 T cell receptor beta chains from one sample, sequenced in a study of T cell repertoires in ileal Crohn's disease. The assay was immunoSEQ multiplex PCR, and TCRdb's table has in-frame clones only and misses some. Of about 7,400 clones in the sample, 60% to 80% were seen once. The sample's time point: neoterminal ileum biopsy at postoperative endoscopy, about 6 months after surgery. Sequencing input: ileal tissue. Receptors originate from an adult with Crohn's disease.

The chain has TRBV5-6 and TRBJ2-7; a possible D gene is TRBD2 (5 bases). The ends were cut back, 1 base at V and 1 base at J, with 9 bases in the middle. Per germline, CDR1 SGHDT and CDR2 YYEEEE. This CDR3 has 14 residues. CDR3 in DNA: TGTGCCAGCAGCTTGCGGGGTGGATCCTACGAGCAGTACTTC. Translation gives CASSLRGGSYEQYF.

This clone was detected a few times. The DNA of the CDR3 is TGTGCCAGCAGCTTAGTACCAGGGTTAGGTCAGCCCCAGCATTTT. This gives the protein CASSLVPGLGQPQHF. The chain joins TRBV7-2 to TRBJ1-5; D possibly corresponds to TRBD1 (5 bases). This CDR3 spans 15 amino acids. CDR1 and CDR2 from the germline V gene are SGHTA and FQGNSA. The V end lost 1 base, the J end lost 6 bases, and 13 bases lay between the germline ends.

This chain uses TRBV5-1 with TRBJ2-3; weak D call: TRBD1 (6 bases). Trimming shortened V by 0 bases and J by 0 bases, and 11 bases separated the two germline ends. Germline values: CDR1 SGHRS, CDR2 YFSETQ. This CDR3 region has 16 residues. The CDR3 region is CASSLGGLDSTDTQYF. Here the CDR3 DNA reads TGCGCCAGCAGCTTGGGGGGGCTCGATAGCACAGATACGCAGTATTTT.

CDR3 loop: CASSFSGGTGELFF. DNA for the CDR3: TGTGCCAGCAGCTTCTCAGGGGGTACCGGGGAGCTGTTTTTT. The J gene is TRBJ2-2, the V gene TRBV5-5; TRBD1 matches 7 bases. Germline CDR1 reads SGHKS; CDR2 reads YYEKEE (reference sequence). The CDR3 runs to 14 residues. Unmatched junction bases numbered 3, after V lost 2 bases and J lost 5 bases.